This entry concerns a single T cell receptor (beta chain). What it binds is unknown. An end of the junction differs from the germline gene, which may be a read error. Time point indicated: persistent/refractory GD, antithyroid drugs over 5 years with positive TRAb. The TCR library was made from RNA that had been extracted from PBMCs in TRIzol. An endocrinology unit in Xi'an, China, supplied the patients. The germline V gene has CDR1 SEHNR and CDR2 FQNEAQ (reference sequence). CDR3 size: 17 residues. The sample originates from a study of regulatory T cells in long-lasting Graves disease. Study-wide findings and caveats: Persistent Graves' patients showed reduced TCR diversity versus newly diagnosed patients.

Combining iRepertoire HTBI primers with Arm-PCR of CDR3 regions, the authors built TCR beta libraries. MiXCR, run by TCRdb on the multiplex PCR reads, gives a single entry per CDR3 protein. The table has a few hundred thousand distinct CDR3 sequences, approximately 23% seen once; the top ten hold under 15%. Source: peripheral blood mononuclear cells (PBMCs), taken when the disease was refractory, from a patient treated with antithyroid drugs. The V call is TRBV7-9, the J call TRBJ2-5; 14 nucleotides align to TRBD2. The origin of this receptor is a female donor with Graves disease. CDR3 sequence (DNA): TGCGCCAGCAGCTTGGGACTAGCGGGGGTAGGAGAGGAGACCCAGTACTTC. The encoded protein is CASSLGLAGVGEETQYF.